A single TCR beta chain is shown here with its context. Its antigen is currently unknown. CDR1 is MDHEN and CDR2 is SYDVKM in the germline V gene. CDR3 length: 14 residues. V gave up 6 bases and J gave up 5 bases, with 17 bases separating them. The data belong to a study of blood T cells in healthy people across ages. Notes on the study in general: Higher naive T cell percentage went strongly together with higher TCR beta diversity. When one million T cells were used, diversity estimates were thought to be underestimates.

Combining a sample-barcoded 5' primer with a J-beta primer mix, a second PCR ran for roughly 7 to 12 cycles. TCRdb recomputed calls from the 5' RACE reads with MiXCR, one row per CDR3 protein. The sample lists fewer than 600,000 distinct CDR3 sequences, around a quarter occurring once. A further study also used this sample, focusing on T cells of mothers and their children. That report notes: The study found thymic selection shapes TCR recombination output similarly in related and unrelated pairs. The search for persistent microchimeric T cell clones detected none.

The sample comprised blood. The chain has TRBV28 and TRBJ2-7; the D gene is possibly TRBD1 (6 bases). This clonotype originated in a boy aged 2 to 10 in good health. CDR3 coding DNA: TGTGCCAGCAGCTTAACAGGGATCGACGACGAGCAGTACTTC. Amino acids: CASSLTGIDDEQYF.